This is a list of T cell receptor beta chains from one sample in a study of OX40 agonist ivuxolimab in advanced cancers. Data came from immunoSEQ multiplex PCR; TCRdb stores just in-frame clones and leaves some out. The sample lists about 31,000 clones, roughly 90% occurring once. The sequences come from CD4+ or CD8+ T cells sorted from blood, collected in a trial of the OX40 agonist ivuxolimab. The origin of the receptors is an adult with an advanced solid tumor such as melanoma, head and neck, liver or kidney cancer. CDR3s leave out the opening cysteine and the closing phenylalanine or tryptophan. Fields, in order: CDR3 protein, V gene, CDR3 length.

CDR3aa: ASSLGTSVNNEQF; v_gene: TRBV7-6; len: 13
CDR3aa: ASSEGPGGVDEQF; v_gene: TRBV2; len: 13
CDR3aa: ASSYSNEQY; v_gene: TRBV6-5; len: 9
CDR3aa: ASGSGVRGEQY; v_gene: TRBV27; len: 11
CDR3aa: ASSLVQDVGYT; v_gene: TRBV13; len: 11
CDR3aa: ATSREPHNEQF; v_gene: TRBV15; len: 11
CDR3aa: ASSMSGPTGYEQF; v_gene: TRBV19; len: 13
CDR3aa: ASSSRRGEAF; v_gene: TRBV11-2; len: 10
CDR3aa: ASSLAGGPTGELF; v_gene: TRBV13; len: 13
CDR3aa: ASSLDTARINYGYT; v_gene: TRBV5-1; len: 14
CDR3aa: ASSAVGSTDTQY; v_gene: TRBV6-1; len: 12
CDR3aa: AWSFGTGKDEQY; v_gene: TRBV30; len: 12
CDR3aa: ASSLQGVLGETQY; v_gene: TRBV7-9; len: 13
CDR3aa: ASSPVPGPSYEQY; v_gene: TRBV7-6; len: 13
CDR3aa: ASSIGQGGNEQY; v_gene: TRBV19; len: 12
CDR3aa: AWSVLTSYEQY; v_gene: TRBV30; len: 11
CDR3aa: AALGESSYNEQF; v_gene: TRBV6-1; len: 12
CDR3aa: ASSQTQGIGNEQF; v_gene: TRBV4-1; len: 13
CDR3aa: ASSYESNEQY; v_gene: TRBV6-5; len: 10
CDR3aa: ASSQAWGITTEAF; v_gene: TRBV4-1; len: 13
CDR3aa: ASSKEGGGLVQY; v_gene: TRBV21-1; len: 12
CDR3aa: ASSYYRDSGNTIY; v_gene: TRBV6-5; len: 13
CDR3aa: SVREGTALYEQY; v_gene: TRBV29-1; len: 12
CDR3aa: ASSFPNRNTGELF; v_gene: TRBV7-9; len: 13
CDR3aa: ASTELGHEKLF; v_gene: TRBV2; len: 11
CDR3aa: ASSRDLTEAF; v_gene: TRBV28; len: 10
CDR3aa: ASWPGQGAYNEQF; v_gene: TRBV6-5; len: 13
CDR3aa: ASSEAAQDLYGYT; v_gene: TRBV2; len: 13
CDR3aa: ASSPPTDEQY; v_gene: TRBV7-9; len: 10
CDR3aa: ASSQGVQGNQPQH; v_gene: TRBV4-1; len: 13
CDR3aa: ASNRGLEKLF; v_gene: TRBV7-9; len: 10
CDR3aa: ASSEQGDSYEQY; v_gene: TRBV9; len: 12